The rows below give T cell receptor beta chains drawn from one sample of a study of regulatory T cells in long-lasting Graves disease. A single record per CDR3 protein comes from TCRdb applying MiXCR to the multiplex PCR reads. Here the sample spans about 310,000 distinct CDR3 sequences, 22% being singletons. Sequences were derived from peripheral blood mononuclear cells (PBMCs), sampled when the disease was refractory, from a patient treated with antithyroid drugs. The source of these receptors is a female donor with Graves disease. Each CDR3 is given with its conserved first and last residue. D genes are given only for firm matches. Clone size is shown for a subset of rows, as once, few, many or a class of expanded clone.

CDR3aa: CASRAAGPRTGELFF; CDR3nt: TGTGCCAGCAGGGCCGCAGGGCCACGGACCGGGGAGCTGTTTTTT; d_gene: .; v_gene: TRBV28; j_gene: TRBJ2-2; abundance: .
CDR3aa: CASSMSRDSPLHF; CDR3nt: TGTGCCAGCAGCATGTCACGGGATTCACCCCTCCACTTT; d_gene: .; v_gene: TRBV7-2; j_gene: TRBJ1-6; abundance: many
CDR3aa: CSVETRASGRAGYEQYF; CDR3nt: TGCAGCGTGGAAACCAGGGCTAGCGGGAGGGCTGGGTACGAGCAGTACTTC; d_gene: TRBD2; v_gene: TRBV29-1; j_gene: TRBJ2-7; abundance: few
CDR3aa: CSAREIRDTSLEAFF; CDR3nt: TGCAGTGCTAGAGAGATTAGGGACACCTCCCTCGAAGCTTTCTTT; d_gene: .; v_gene: TRBV20-1; j_gene: TRBJ1-1; abundance: few
CDR3aa: CARPPRARVSETQYF; CDR3nt: TGTGCCAGGCCACCTCGAGCCCGGGTATCAGAGACCCAGTACTTC; d_gene: .; v_gene: TRBV28; j_gene: TRBJ2-5; abundance: many
CDR3aa: CSARDIRGRPLDNSPLHF; CDR3nt: TGCAGTGCTAGAGACATCAGGGGGAGACCCCTTGATAATTCACCCCTCCACTTT; d_gene: TRBD1; v_gene: TRBV20-1; j_gene: TRBJ1-6; abundance: few
CDR3aa: CASSLPGEANEKLFF; CDR3nt: TGTGCCAGCAGTTTACCAGGGGAAGCTAATGAAAAACTGTTTTTT; d_gene: .; v_gene: TRBV28; j_gene: TRBJ1-4; abundance: many
CDR3aa: CASGRVINQPQHF; CDR3nt: TGTGCCAGCGGGAGGGTGATCAATCAGCCCCAGCATTTT; d_gene: .; v_gene: TRBV6-1; j_gene: TRBJ1-5; abundance: few
CDR3aa: CASKAGVGANVLTF; CDR3nt: TGTGCCAGCAAGGCAGGGGTCGGGGCCAACGTCCTGACTTTC; d_gene: .; v_gene: TRBV27; j_gene: TRBJ2-6; abundance: .
CDR3aa: CASSPTPSADFTQYF; CDR3nt: TGTGCCAGTAGTCCTACTCCCAGTGCAGACTTTACGCAGTATTTT; d_gene: .; v_gene: TRBV19; j_gene: TRBJ2-3; abundance: .
CDR3aa: CASSSLGQGGNEQFF; CDR3nt: TGTGCCAGCAGCTCTCTTGGACAGGGAGGGAATGAGCAGTTCTTC; d_gene: .; v_gene: TRBV28; j_gene: TRBJ2-1; abundance: .
CDR3aa: CSASLPGTGELFF; CDR3nt: TGCAGTGCTAGTCTTCCTGGCACCGGGGAGCTGTTTTTT; d_gene: .; v_gene: TRBV20-1; j_gene: TRBJ2-2; abundance: .
CDR3aa: CAGWDHFSQETQYF; CDR3nt: TGTGCCGGGTGGGACCACTTTAGCCAAGAGACCCAGTACTTC; d_gene: .; v_gene: TRBV30; j_gene: TRBJ2-5; abundance: few
CDR3aa: CASSVEGGEWETQYF; CDR3nt: TGTGCCAGCAGCGTAGAGGGAGGGGAGTGGGAGACCCAGTACTTC; d_gene: TRBD2; v_gene: TRBV9; j_gene: TRBJ2-5; abundance: many
CDR3aa: CASSLGPQVGETQYF; CDR3nt: TGTGCCAGCAGCTTAGGGCCCCAAGTCGGAGAGACCCAGTACTTC; d_gene: .; v_gene: TRBV7-9; j_gene: TRBJ2-5; abundance: .
CDR3aa: CASSLRGRWEETQYF; CDR3nt: TGTGCCAGCAGTTTACGGGGGAGGTGGGAAGAGACCCAGTACTTC; d_gene: .; v_gene: TRBV12-3/TRBV12-4; j_gene: TRBJ2-5; abundance: many
CDR3aa: CASSQPGGANTEAFF; CDR3nt: TGTGCCAGCAGCCAACCCGGGGGGGCGAACACTGAAGCTTTCTTT; d_gene: .; v_gene: TRBV6-1; j_gene: TRBJ1-1; abundance: .
CDR3aa: CASSFQWGGYQETQYF; CDR3nt: TGTGCCAGCAGCTTCCAGTGGGGTGGGTACCAAGAGACCCAGTACTTC; d_gene: .; v_gene: TRBV7-8; j_gene: TRBJ2-5; abundance: .
CDR3aa: CASSTTGGNTEAFF; CDR3nt: TGTGCCAGCAGTACGACAGGGGGCAACACTGAAGCTTTCTTT; d_gene: TRBD1; v_gene: TRBV6-1; j_gene: TRBJ1-1; abundance: many
CDR3aa: CASTLGDGRNTEAFF; CDR3nt: TGCGCCAGCACACTGGGGGACGGGCGGAACACTGAAGCTTTCTTT; d_gene: .; v_gene: TRBV5-1; j_gene: TRBJ1-1; abundance: .
CDR3aa: CASRSPHNEQFF; CDR3nt: TGTGCCTCCCGGAGCCCTCACAATGAGCAGTTCTTC; d_gene: .; v_gene: TRBV7-9; j_gene: TRBJ2-1; abundance: .
CDR3aa: CSASDSTSGRVGDEQFF; CDR3nt: TGCAGTGCTAGTGATAGTACTAGCGGGAGGGTCGGAGATGAGCAGTTCTTC; d_gene: TRBD2; v_gene: TRBV20-1; j_gene: TRBJ2-1; abundance: few
CDR3aa: CASSYRTRNTEAFF; CDR3nt: TGTGCCAGCAGTTACCGGACAAGGAACACTGAAGCTTTCTTT; d_gene: .; v_gene: TRBV6-2/TRBV6-3; j_gene: TRBJ1-1; abundance: .
CDR3aa: CASSMLDQETQYF; CDR3nt: TGTGCCAGTAGTATGTTAGATCAAGAGACCCAGTACTTC; d_gene: .; v_gene: TRBV19; j_gene: TRBJ2-5; abundance: .
CDR3aa: CASGVDPFNYEQYF; CDR3nt: TGTGCCAGCGGTGTAGATCCCTTTAACTACGAGCAGTACTTC; d_gene: .; v_gene: TRBV7-2; j_gene: TRBJ2-7; abundance: .
CDR3aa: CASSLYNQDPTSEAFF; CDR3nt: TGTGCCAGCAGTTTATATAACCAGGACCCAACCAGTGAAGCTTTCTTT; d_gene: .; v_gene: TRBV28; j_gene: TRBJ1-1; abundance: many
CDR3aa: CASSLDGYAEAFF; CDR3nt: TGTGCCAGTAGTCTCGACGGCTACGCTGAAGCTTTCTTT; d_gene: .; v_gene: TRBV19; j_gene: TRBJ1-1; abundance: .
CDR3aa: CASSRSGTEAYEQYF; CDR3nt: TGTGCCAGCAGCCGATCCGGGACAGAAGCCTACGAGCAGTACTTC; d_gene: TRBD1; v_gene: TRBV7-2; j_gene: TRBJ2-7; abundance: .
CDR3aa: CAWSGGGDNEKLFF; CDR3nt: TGTGCCTGGAGTGGCGGAGGCGATAATGAAAAACTGTTTTTT; d_gene: .; v_gene: TRBV30; j_gene: TRBJ1-4; abundance: many
CDR3aa: CASSLSRTNTEAFF; CDR3nt: TGTGCCAGCAGTTTATCACGGACGAACACTGAAGCTTTCTTT; d_gene: .; v_gene: TRBV28; j_gene: TRBJ1-1; abundance: many